These 23 T cell receptor beta chains originate from one sample sequenced in a study of cytomegalovirus exposure and HLA in healthy donors. The PCR ran on 60 Vbeta and 13 Jbeta primers. Sequenced by immunoSEQ multiplex PCR; TCRdb stores in-frame clones only, minus some. The data show roughly 150,000 clones, 75% to 90% seen once. Sequenced material: PBMCs. These receptors all stem from a woman aged 18-29 years in good health and CMV-seronegative.

CDR3 sequence (DNA): TGTGCCAGCAGCGTAGGCACGGTACGTAATGAAAAACTGTTTTTT. Amino acid sequence: CASSVGTVRNEKLFF. The chain carries TRBV9 and TRBJ1-4; no definite D call. Between the trimmed V and J ends, which lost 0 bases and 4 bases, there was a span of 10 bases. CDR1 is SGDLS and CDR2 is YYNGEE in the germline V gene. This CDR3 region has 15 residues.

The DNA of the CDR3 is TGTGCCGGATACGACGGTGGGGCCTATGGCTACACCTTC. Residues: CAGYDGGAYGYTF. The chain joins TRBV19 to TRBJ1-2; a weak D match, TRBD1 (5 bases). V lost 11 bases and J 4 bases, leaving 17 bases between the germline ends. The CDR3 has 13 residues. Germline assignment: CDR1 LNHDA and CDR2 SQIVND (reference sequence). Complete variable domain (other parts from reference TRBV19 and TRBJ1-2): DGGITQSPKYLFRKEGQNVTLSCEQNLNHDAMYWYRQDPGQGLRLIYYSQIVNDFQKGDIAEGYSVSREKKESFPLTVTSAQKNPTAFYLCAGYDGGAYGYTFGSGTRLTVV.

The rearrangement uses TRBV5-1 and TRBJ2-3, with 12 bases matching TRBD2. The germline V gene has CDR1 SGHRS and CDR2 YFSETQ. This CDR3 has 17 amino acids. J was trimmed by 4 bases and V by 4 bases; bases with no gene match: 10. The CDR3 protein is CASSGGALAGGSDTQYF. For the CDR3, the DNA is TGCGCCAGCAGCGGAGGGGCACTAGCGGGGGGATCAGATACGCAGTATTTT. Full variable domain (missing parts from reference TRBV5-1 and TRBJ2-3): KAGVTQTPRYLIKTRGQQVTLSCSPISGHRSVSWYQQTPGQGLQFLFEYFSETQRNKGNFPGRFSGRQFSNSRSEMNVSTLELGDSALYLCASSGGALAGGSDTQYFGPGTRLTVL.

V is TRBV7-2 and J is TRBJ1-5; tentatively, D is TRBD1 (5 bases). V lost 1 base and J 5 bases, leaving 12 bases between the germline ends. The CDR3 has 15 residues. Germline lookup yields CDR1 SGHTA and CDR2 FQGNSA. CDR3 region: CASSLEGIAHQPQHF. Here the CDR3 DNA reads TGTGCCAGCAGCTTAGAGGGGATAGCCCATCAGCCCCAGCATTTT.

This sequence joins TRBV19 and TRBJ1-2, with 7 bases aligning to TRBD1. This CDR3 comprises 15 residues. V lost 7 bases and J lost 3; bases outside the gene matches: 11. Germline V gene lookup returns CDR1 LNHDA and CDR2 SQIVND (reference sequence). CDR3 in amino acids: CASIKRQGSDYGYTF. In DNA form, the CDR3 reads TGTGCCAGTATAAAGAGACAGGGAAGCGACTATGGCTACACCTTC.

The gene calls are TRBV7-8 and TRBJ1-2; 11 nucleotides align to TRBD1. Germline loops: CDR1 SGHVS, CDR2 FQNEAQ. This CDR3 spans 15 amino acids. Trimming cost V 5 bases and J 1 base; bases outside gene matches: 3. DNA of the CDR3: TGTGCCAGCAGCAAGGGACAGGGGGTTAACTATGGCTACACCTTC. As protein: CASSKGQGVNYGYTF.

The chain recombines TRBV28 with TRBJ1-4; 7 bases are shared with TRBD1. V was pared by 7 bases and J by 16 bases, with 18 bases of the junction left unmatched. The CDR3 extends over 14 amino acids. The V gene's germline CDR1 is MDHEN and CDR2 SYDVKM. The CDR3 nucleotides read TGTGCCAGCACCACCGGGACAGCCTATATCCGTCCGTTTTTT. This translates into CASTTGTAYIRPFF.

Worth noting for this clone: Relative to the germline gene, one junction end is altered; a read error may explain this. V and J are TRBV7-9 and TRBJ2-2, with 7 bases aligning to TRBD1. The CDR3 totals 16 residues. Germline V gives CDR1 SEHNR, CDR2 FQNEAQ (reference sequence). CDR3 nucleotides: TGTTCCAGCAGCTTATCCTACAGGGGCCGGCGCGGGGAGCTGTTTTTT. Its translation: CSSSLSYRGRRGELFF.

The chain employs TRBV6-6 and TRBJ1-2, with 11 bases lining up with TRBD1. Germline V gives CDR1 MNHNY, CDR2 SVGAGI (reference sequence). The CDR3 consists of 15 residues. V shed 7 bases and J 7 bases; nucleotides not matched to a gene: 11. Here the CDR3 DNA reads TGTGCCAGCACCCCCAACGGACAGGGGGCGCGTGGCTACACCTTC. It translates to CASTPNGQGARGYTF.

This clone was recorded once. This sequence joins TRBV28 and TRBJ1-5; D is unresolved. V was pared by 10 bases and J by 0 bases, with 16 bases between. This CDR3 spans 15 amino acids. The germline V gene encodes CDR1 MDHEN and CDR2 SYDVKM. The CDR3 spells CATSPLGGSNQPQHF. The CDR3 DNA reads as TGTGCCACCAGCCCCCTGGGAGGTAGCAATCAGCCCCAGCATTTT.

The chain links TRBV7-9 to TRBJ2-3; no firm D call. The CDR3 length is 13 residues. The germline V gene encodes CDR1 SEHNR and CDR2 FQNEAQ (reference sequence). Trimming removed 5 bases at V and 0 bases at J, with 6 bases between. CDR3 amino acids: CASSPNSTDTQYF. The CDR3 nucleotides are TGTGCCAGCAGCCCCAATAGCACAGATACGCAGTATTTT.

Comment on this clone: The sample contains more than one DNA sequence encoding this CDR3. V and J are TRBV28 and TRBJ2-1; TRBD1 matches 11 bases. The CDR3 spans 16 residues. Losses at the gene ends were 1 base for V and 4 bases for J; bases not matched to a gene: 3. Germline values: CDR1 MDHEN, CDR2 SYDVKM. CDR3 sequence reads: CASSLSGTGGYNEQFF. The DNA for the CDR3 is TGTGCCAGCAGTTTATCGGGGACAGGGGGTTACAATGAGCAGTTCTTC.

The chain links TRBV19 to TRBJ1-5; 9 bases match TRBD1. With 9 bases clipped from V and 3 bases from J, the junction kept 6 bases outside the gene matches. Germline-derived CDR1 and CDR2 are LNHDA and SQIVND (reference sequence). There are 14 residues in the CDR3. The CDR3 sequence is CASIGQGFNQPQHF. The CDR3 DNA reads TGTGCCAGCATCGGACAGGGGTTCAATCAGCCCCAGCATTTT.

As to this clone: A read error may produce the germline difference seen at one junction end. The chain links TRBV11-3 to TRBJ2-1; D perhaps matches TRBD2 (6 bases). This CDR3 is 15 amino acids long. Germline values: CDR1 SGHNT, CDR2 YENEEA. The DNA for the CDR3 is TGTACCAGCAGCTTAGACGGGCGGGGTCACAATGAGCAGTTCTTC. Translated: CTSSLDGRGHNEQFF.

The chain employs TRBV15 and TRBJ1-3, with D possibly TRBD1 on 5 matching bases. Germline lookup yields CDR1 LNHNV and CDR2 YYDKDF (reference sequence). V gave up 0 bases and J gave up 0 bases, with 15 bases separating them. The CDR3 has 18 residues. The CDR3 DNA reads as TGTGCCACCAGCAGAGATCTGGGGACTCAACCCTCTGGAAACACCATATATTTT. The encoded protein is CATSRDLGTQPSGNTIYF.

This clone came up once. The V gene is TRBV5-1, the J gene TRBJ1-1; D unclear. V was cut by 4 bases and J by 1 base, with 14 bases left in between. This CDR3 region has 15 residues. Per germline, CDR1 SGHRS and CDR2 YFSETQ. The DNA for the CDR3 is TGCGCCAGCAGCCGGGTTGTCCTCCCGAACACTGAAGCTTTCTTT. The encoded protein is CASSRVVLPNTEAFF. Variable domain in full (rest from reference TRBV5-1 and TRBJ1-1): KAGVTQTPRYLIKTRGQQVTLSCSPISGHRSVSWYQQTPGQGLQFLFEYFSETQRNKGNFPGRFSGRQFSNSRSEMNVSTLELGDSALYLCASSRVVLPNTEAFFGQGTRLTVV.

CDR3 DNA: TGTGCCAGCAGCCCCCCGGGGGGGACCGGAAACACCATATATTTT. Protein product: CASSPPGGTGNTIYF. The chain couples TRBV28 to TRBJ1-3; TRBD1 is a possible D gene (5 bases). V was cut by 6 bases and J by 4 bases, with 16 bases left in between. This CDR3 is built from 15 residues. Germline CDR1 and CDR2: MDHEN and SYDVKM.

The chain links TRBV11-2 to TRBJ2-7; 9 nucleotides align to TRBD1. This CDR3 has 16 amino acids. With 4 bases clipped from V and 3 bases from J, the junction kept 10 bases outside the gene matches. CDR1 SGHAT and CDR2 FQNNGV come from the germline V gene. CDR3 protein: CASSSRSGTGYYEQYF. In DNA form, the CDR3 reads TGTGCCAGCAGCTCACGTTCCGGGACAGGGTACTACGAGCAGTACTTC.

The chain recombines TRBV2 with TRBJ1-1; the D gene is possibly TRBD1 (5 bases). V was clipped by 7 bases and J by 5 bases, with 17 bases between them. This CDR3 spans 14 amino acids. The germline V gene has CDR1 SNHLY and CDR2 FYNNEI. CDR3 sequence reads: CASTLTVIATEAFF. The CDR3 DNA is TGTGCCAGCACCCTGACAGTAATCGCAACTGAAGCTTTCTTT.

This chain connects TRBV19 to TRBJ1-1, with D possibly matching TRBD1 (6 bases). Germline V gene lookup returns CDR1 LNHDA and CDR2 SQIVND (reference sequence). With 4 bases removed from V and 7 bases from J, the gap between germline ends came to 19 bases. The CDR3 consists of 15 residues. CDR3 amino acids: CASSTLFRGSGEAFF. CDR3 DNA sequence: TGTGCCAGTAGTACGCTCTTCAGGGGTAGTGGTGAAGCTTTCTTT.

With regard to this clone: The germline gene is not matched at one end of the junction; a read error may be the cause. The chain uses TRBV11-2 and TRBJ2-4; maybe TRBD1 (6 bases). CDR3 length: 13 residues. In germline, CDR1 is SGHAT, CDR2 FQNNGV. CDR3 sequence reads: CASSPRTDNSQYF. The CDR3 DNA sequence: TGTGCCAGCAGCCCAAGGACAGATAACAGTCAGTACTTC.

The chain employs TRBV2 and TRBJ1-1; no firm D call. Between the trimmed V and J ends, which lost 3 bases and 11 bases, there was a span of 13 bases. The CDR3 consists of 12 residues. Germline assignment: CDR1 SNHLY and CDR2 FYNNEI. The CDR3 region is CASSDRGLKAFF. Here the CDR3 DNA reads TGTGCCAGCAGTGACAGAGGGCTGAAGGCTTTCTTT.

The chain combines TRBV6-5 with TRBJ2-1, with D maybe TRBD1 (5 bases). Trimming shortened V by 4 bases and J by 7 bases, and 14 bases separated the two germline ends. In germline, CDR1 is MNHEY, CDR2 SVGAGI. CDR3 length equals 14 residues. The CDR3 region is CASSWGDVGNEQFF. The CDR3, as DNA: TGTGCCAGCAGTTGGGGCGACGTTGGTAATGAGCAGTTCTTC.